The 9 T cell receptor beta chains reported below all come from one sample, sequenced in a study of technical replicates of blood from a few donors (dated by TCRdb to about 2017). The receptor library was made with the immunoSEQ multiplex PCR assay. TCRdb re-hosts the immuneACCESS table, in-frame sequences only. Its copies lack some clones; in the studies checked, an unresolved V gene accounts for under half of them, and the cause for the rest is not known. The sample records around 80,000 clones, less than 95% of which are singletons. The top ten clones comprise 0.38% of the sample. Specimen: T cells isolated from PBMCs. The receptors shown here come from a human donor in good health.

This chain joins TRBV6-6 and TRBJ2-5, with 12 bases lining up with TRBD2. This CDR3 comprises 14 residues. J gave up 4 bases and V 8 bases, and 5 bases lay outside the gene matches. Germline loops: CDR1 MNHNY, CDR2 SVGAGI (reference sequence). For the CDR3, the DNA is TGTGCCAGCTTTCTAGCGGGAGGGCCAGAGACCCAGTACTTC. Amino acids: CASFLAGGPETQYF.

The rearrangement links TRBV9 to TRBJ2-3; 7 bases map to TRBD2. The germline CDR1 and CDR2 sequences are SGDLS and YYNGEE. With V trimmed by 0 bases and J by 6 bases, 7 bases remained unmatched. The CDR3 contains 15 residues. The CDR3 loop reads CASSVGMAGADTQYF. CDR3 nucleotide sequence: TGTGCCAGCAGCGTAGGAATGGCGGGAGCCGATACGCAGTATTTT.

DNA for the CDR3: TGTGCCAGCAGCTTAGTGGCGGGATGGAATGAGCAGTTCTTC. It is translated as CASSLVAGWNEQFF. The chain combines TRBV7-3 with TRBJ2-1, with D possibly being TRBD2 (6 bases). The CDR3 runs to 14 residues. Germline CDR1 is SGHTA and CDR2 is FQGTGA. Trimming stripped 2 bases from V and 7 bases from J, with 12 bases between.

In this sample, this clone turned up once. The CDR3: CASSSGGSYEQYF. The CDR3 coding sequence is TGTGCCAGCAGCTCGGGGGGTTCCTACGAGCAGTACTTC. The rearrangement joins TRBV7-3 to TRBJ2-7; 7 bases agree with TRBD2. CDR3 length equals 13 residues. The germline gives CDR1 SGHTA, CDR2 FQGTGA. V was clipped by 4 bases and J by 1 base; unmatched bases: 1. Together with reference TRBV7-3 and TRBJ2-7, the CDR3 gives the full variable domain: GAGVSQTPSNKVTEKGKYVELRCDPISGHTALYWYRQSLGQGPEFLIYFQGTGAADDSGLPNDRFFAVRPEGSVSTLKIQRTERGDSAVYLCASSSGGSYEQYFGPGTRLTVT.

The chain combines TRBV12-5 with TRBJ2-3; weak D call: TRBD2 (5 bases). V lost 0 bases and J 2 bases, leaving 12 bases between the germline ends. Looked up from germline, CDR1 is LGHNT and CDR2 is FRNRAP. The CDR3 length is 16 residues. The CDR3: CASGLVYSANTDTQYF. CDR3 nucleotides: TGTGCTAGTGGTTTGGTCTATAGCGCTAACACAGATACGCAGTATTTT.

This clone was observed once. This chain joins TRBV11-1 and TRBJ2-3; no reliable D call. The CDR3 is 12 amino acids. Germline CDR1 SGHAT, CDR2 FQDESV (reference sequence). Between the trimmed V and J ends, which lost 5 bases and 2 bases, there was a span of 5 bases. Here the CDR3 DNA reads TGTGCCAGCAGCCTACCCACAGATACGCAGTATTTT. It specifies CASSLPTDTQYF.

This clone has just one count. The CDR3 nucleotides read TGCAGCGTTTTCTCGGGACTAGCGGGAGCCGGGGAGGAAGATACGCAGTATTTT. Translating gives CSVFSGLAGAGEEDTQYF. V gene TRBV29-1 combines with J gene TRBJ2-3; 14 nucleotides align to TRBD2. Trimming removed 5 bases from V and 5 bases from J; junction bases left unmatched: 15. This CDR3 is 18 amino acids long. The V gene's germline CDR1 is SQVTM and CDR2 ANQGSEA.

This chain uses TRBV30 with TRBJ2-1; 8 bases line up with TRBD1. V shed 3 bases, J shed 4 bases, and the junction held 5 bases outside the gene matches. The CDR3 contains 14 residues. Germline CDR1 GTSNPN, CDR2 SVGIG (reference sequence). The CDR3 region has the DNA TGTGCCTGGAGCCGGGACAGGAAGTACAATGAGCAGTTCTTC. Its protein is CAWSRDRKYNEQFF.

This chain links TRBV10-1 with TRBJ2-2; D not resolved. Per the germline V gene, CDR1 is WNHNN and CDR2 is SYGVQD (reference sequence). V was trimmed by 6 bases and J by 2 bases, leaving 4 bases between them. CDR3 length: 12 residues. The CDR3 sequence: CASSHNTGELFF. In DNA, the CDR3 is TGCGCCAGCAGCCATAACACCGGGGAGCTGTTTTTT.